This TCR beta chain was identified in a study of blood T cell repertoires in COVID-19 (dated by TCRdb to the early 2020s). Study-wide context: Samples from collaborators originated in the United States, Italy and Spain and spanned both the acute and convalescent phases of COVID-19. The repertoires were released in a freely available public database intended as a resource for research on the immune response to SARS-CoV-2. Where available, HLA class I and class II types were taken from metadata supplied by the sample provider and were not determined by assay-based typing. The prospective study material was composed of cDNA or gDNA derived from T cells, B-cell-depleted T cells, or PBMCs. Sample metadata almost always included a de-identified subject ID, COVID-19 status, age in years and sex. Subjects who had been exposed to COVID-19, were actively infected with it, or had recovered from it provided the deeply sampled blood TCRbeta repertoires that made up the dataset. The samples were drawn from two sources: the first 160 participants of the ongoing ImmuneRACE study, and some 1,300 subjects contributed by 6 global collaborators. The paper's findings and limits, for the study overall: Clinical and demographic metadata were provided uncurated, with the amount varying by source and participant.

In its sample, this clone was seen a few times. Its binding antigen is unknown. No clone much larger than this one lies a single base away; base qualities are absent. Whole blood was collected in K2EDTA tubes by collaborating institutions according to the institutions' own protocols. For TCRbeta analysis, collaborator samples were shipped as frozen whole blood, as isolated PBMCs, or as DNA extracted from either sample type. V trim: 2 bases; J trim: 0 bases; unmatched bases: 5. The cysteine opens and the phenylalanine closes a CDR3 of 16 amino acids. This entry keeps only the CDR3 DNA: 48 bases, framed from base 1. CDR1 and CDR2 were assigned from the germline V gene as SGHTA and FQGNSA. TCRbeta CDR3 regions were amplified from genomic DNA by means of the immunoSEQ Assay, a bias-controlled multiplex PCR. The study's own analysis went as follows. The number of nucleated cells in each sample was estimated from the amplification of reference gene primers within the assay. To quantify the absolute abundance of each unique TCRbeta CDR3 rearrangement, sequence reads were collapsed and filtered. For each sample, productive Simpson clonality was calculated as the square root of Simpson's diversity index across productive rearrangements. Not all clones reach the TCRdb copy of this immuneACCESS table, which keeps in-frame sequences only. Checked studies attribute under half of the gap to unresolved V genes and leave the rest unexplained. Clone size and the V and J calls come from that table; the DNA yielded D and trimming. For this sample there are fewer than 300,000 clones; less than 85% appear just once. The ten largest clones capture less than 4% of the sample.

The sequence joins TRBV7-2 to TRBJ2-5; 8 middle bases align to TRBD2. The receptor was isolated from a woman under 30 with acute or convalescent COVID-19. Sequences were obtained from peripheral blood. The sequenced DNA is TGTGCCAGCAGCTTAACTAGCGGAGGGTACCAAGAGACCCAGTACTTC. This codes for CASSLTSGGYQETQYF. Outside the CDR3, residues come from the reference TRBV7-2 and TRBJ2-5 proteins, so the full variable domain is: GAGVSQSPSNKVTEKGKDVELRCDPISGHTALYWYRQSLGQGLEFLIYFQGNSAPDKSGLPSDRFSAERTGGSVSTLTIQRTQQEDSAVYLCASSLTSGGYQETQYFGPGTRLLVL.